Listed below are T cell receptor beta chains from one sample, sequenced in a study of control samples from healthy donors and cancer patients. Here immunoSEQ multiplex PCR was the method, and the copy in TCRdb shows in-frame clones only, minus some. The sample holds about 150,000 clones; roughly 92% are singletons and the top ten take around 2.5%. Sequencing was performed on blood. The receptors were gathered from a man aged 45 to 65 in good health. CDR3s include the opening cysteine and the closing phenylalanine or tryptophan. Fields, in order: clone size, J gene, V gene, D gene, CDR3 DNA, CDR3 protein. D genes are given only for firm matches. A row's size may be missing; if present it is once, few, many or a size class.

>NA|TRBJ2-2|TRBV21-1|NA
TGTGCCAGCAAGGTCCGGGAGGGCCCCGGGGAGCTGTTTTTT
CASKVREGPGELFF
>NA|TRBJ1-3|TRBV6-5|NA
TGTGCCAGCACCGGCTTGACAGCCGAAAAAAACACCATATATTTT
CASTGLTAEKNTIYF
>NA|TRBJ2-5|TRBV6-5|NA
TGTGCCAGCAGTTACGTTAAGACCCAGTACTTC
CASSYVKTQYF
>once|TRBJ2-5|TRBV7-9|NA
TGTGCCAGCAGCTTAGTAACTGGGGGAGAGACCCAGTACTTC
CASSLVTGGETQYF
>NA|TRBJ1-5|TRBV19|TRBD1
TGTGCCAGTAAGACAGGACAGGGGAATCAGCCCCAGCATTTT
CASKTGQGNQPQHF
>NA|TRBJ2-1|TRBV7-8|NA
TGTGCCAGCAGCACAAGGGACGGTGGATACTACAATGAGCAGTTCTTC
CASSTRDGGYYNEQFF
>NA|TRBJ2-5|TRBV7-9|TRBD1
TGTGCCAGCAGCTTAGGGACAGGGTGGGAGACCCAGTACTTC
CASSLGTGWETQYF
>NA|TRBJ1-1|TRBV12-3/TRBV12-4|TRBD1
TGTGCCAGCAGGGGACAGGGATCTGAAGCTTTCTTT
CASRGQGSEAFF
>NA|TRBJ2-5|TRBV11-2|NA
TGTGCCAGCAGCCCGGGGTACCAAGAGACCCAGTACTTC
CASSPGYQETQYF
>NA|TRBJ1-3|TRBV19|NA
TGTGCCAGTAGTATGGAGGATTCTGGAAACACCATATATTTT
CASSMEDSGNTIYF
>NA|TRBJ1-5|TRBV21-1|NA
TGTGCCAGCACCACGAGGGGACCGGAGGTTCAGCCCCAGCATTTT
CASTTRGPEVQPQHF
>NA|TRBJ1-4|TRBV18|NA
TGTGCCAGCTCACCGGGAGCAACTAATGAAAAACTGTTTTTT
CASSPGATNEKLFF
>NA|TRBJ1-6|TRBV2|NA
TGTGCCAGCAGTGAAAACCGAGGATCACCCCTCCACTTT
CASSENRGSPLHF
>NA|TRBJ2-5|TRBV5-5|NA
TGTGCCAGCAGCTTGGACAGCCAGGGGACCCAGTACTTC
CASSLDSQGTQYF
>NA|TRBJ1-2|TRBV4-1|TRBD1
TGCGCCAGCAGCCAGCCAATTCGGACAGGGGGAGCAAACTATGGCTACACCTTC
CASSQPIRTGGANYGYTF
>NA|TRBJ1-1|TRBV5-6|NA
TGTGCCAGCAGCAGGCCCACCCGGGCTGAAGCTTTCTTT
CASSRPTRAEAFF
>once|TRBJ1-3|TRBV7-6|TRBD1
TGTGCCAGCAGCACCTCCGGGACAGCGGGAAACACCATATATTTT
CASSTSGTAGNTIYF
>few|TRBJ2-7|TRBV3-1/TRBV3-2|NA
TGTGCCAGCAGCCAAGGGACAGCCTCCTACGAGCAGTACTTC
CASSQGTASYEQYF
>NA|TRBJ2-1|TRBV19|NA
TGTGCCAGTAGTATTGGGGGTAGACGTGAGCAGTTCTTC
CASSIGGRREQFF
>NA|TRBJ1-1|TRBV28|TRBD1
TGTGCCAGCAGTGGAACCGGGACAGGGGGTTATAACACTGAAGCTTTCTTT
CASSGTGTGGYNTEAFF
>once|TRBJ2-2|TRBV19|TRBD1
TGTGCCACACGCCGACAGGGGGCGAACACCGGGGAGCTGTTTTTT
CATRRQGANTGELFF
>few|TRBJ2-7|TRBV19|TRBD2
TGTGCCAGTAGTGGGACTAGCGGGAGTTCAGACGAGCAGTACTTC
CASSGTSGSSDEQYF
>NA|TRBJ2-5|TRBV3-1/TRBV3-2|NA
TGTGCCAGCAGCCAACAAGGGGCGCCTAGTGCGGGGACCCAGTACTTC
CASSQQGAPSAGTQYF
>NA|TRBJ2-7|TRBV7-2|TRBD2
TGTGCCAGCAGCTCTCATAGCGGGAGGCTCTACGAGCAGTACTTC
CASSSHSGRLYEQYF
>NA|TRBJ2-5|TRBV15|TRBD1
TGTGCCACCAGCAGAGGTGGACAGGGGGCGGCTGAGACCCAGTACTTC
CATSRGGQGAAETQYF
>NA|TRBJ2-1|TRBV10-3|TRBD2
TGTGCCACCGCCGGGACTAGGACACTACATGAGCAGTTCTTC
CATAGTRTLHEQFF
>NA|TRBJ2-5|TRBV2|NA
TGTGCCAGCAAACCACTGGTCAGCCAAGAGACCCAGTACTTC
CASKPLVSQETQYF
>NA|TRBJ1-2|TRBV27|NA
TGTGCCAGCAGTCCTCGACAGGTTGACTATGGCTACACCTTC
CASSPRQVDYGYTF
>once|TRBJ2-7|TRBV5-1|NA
TGCGCCAGCGGTCGGGGGGCGGGTTCCTACGAGCAGTACTTC
CASGRGAGSYEQYF
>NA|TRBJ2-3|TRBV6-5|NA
TGTGCCAGCAGTTACTACGGGGGAGCCGTAGATACGCAGTATTTT
CASSYYGGAVDTQYF
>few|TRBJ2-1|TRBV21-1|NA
TGTGCCAGCAGCAAAGCACGAGGGAGTGGGGCCAATGAGCAGTTCTTC
CASSKARGSGANEQFF
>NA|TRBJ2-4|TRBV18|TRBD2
TGTGCCAGCTCACCAATGGACGGGAGGACGACAAACATTCAGTACTTC
CASSPMDGRTTNIQYF
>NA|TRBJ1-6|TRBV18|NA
TGTGCCAGCTCACCAGCGGGGTCTTACTCCTATAATTCACCCCTCCACTTT
CASSPAGSYSYNSPLHF
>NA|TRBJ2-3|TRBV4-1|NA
TGCGCCAGCAGCCAAGATGTGGAGAGAACGCAGTATTTT
CASSQDVERTQYF
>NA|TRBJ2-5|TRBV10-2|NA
TGCGCCAGCAGCCTAGCCCTGGAGACCCAGTACTTC
CASSLALETQYF
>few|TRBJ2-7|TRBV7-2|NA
TGTGCCAGCAGCTTAGATTTCGGGGCAAACGAGCAGTACTTC
CASSLDFGANEQYF
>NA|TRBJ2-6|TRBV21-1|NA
TGTGCCAGCAGCATACAGCGGGTCCCTGGGGCCAACGTCCTGACTTTC
CASSIQRVPGANVLTF
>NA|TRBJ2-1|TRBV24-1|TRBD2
TGTGCCACCAGTGATACCCGAGAAGGTAGCGGGAGATTGGATGAGCAGTTCTTC
CATSDTREGSGRLDEQFF
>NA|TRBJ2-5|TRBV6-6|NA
TGTGCCAGCAGTTACCAGGCTCACCAAGAGACCCAGTACTTC
CASSYQAHQETQYF
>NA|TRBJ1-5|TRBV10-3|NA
TGTGCCATCAGTAGAGACAGTTACAATCAGCCCCAGCATTTT
CAISRDSYNQPQHF
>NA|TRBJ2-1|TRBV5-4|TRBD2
TGTGCCAGCAGCTTGGCGGTAGCGGGAGGGGAGCAGTTCTTC
CASSLAVAGGEQFF
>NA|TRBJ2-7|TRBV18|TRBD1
TGTGCCAGCTCACCGGACAGGGGTCCCTACGAGCAGTACTTC
CASSPDRGPYEQYF
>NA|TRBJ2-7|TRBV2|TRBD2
TGTGCCAGCAGTCTAGCGGCCTCCTACGAGCAGTACTTC
CASSLAASYEQYF
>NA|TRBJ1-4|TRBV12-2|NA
TGTGCAAGTCGCTGGCTAGGCGAGGGGATCGAAAAACTGTTTTTT
CASRWLGEGIEKLFF
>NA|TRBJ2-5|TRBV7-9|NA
TGTGCCAGCAGCTTAGGTGAGACTGTAAAGACCCAGTACTTC
CASSLGETVKTQYF
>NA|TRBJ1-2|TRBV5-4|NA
TGTGCCAGCAGCTTGGAGGGTGGCTATGGCTACACCTTC
CASSLEGGYGYTF
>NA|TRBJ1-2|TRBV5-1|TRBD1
TGCGCCAGCAGCACCACTGCCGGGACAGGGAACTATGGCTACACCTTC
CASSTTAGTGNYGYTF
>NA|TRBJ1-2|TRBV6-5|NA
TGTGCCAGCAGGGGTCAGAGGGGTTCCTATGGCTACACCTTC
CASRGQRGSYGYTF
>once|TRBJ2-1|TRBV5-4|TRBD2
TGTGCCAGCAGCTTGAGAAGCGGGATTTCCTACAATGAGCAGTTCTTC
CASSLRSGISYNEQFF
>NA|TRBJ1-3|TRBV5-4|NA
TGTGCCAGCAGCTTGGGGGGCCTTGGAAACACCATATATTTT
CASSLGGLGNTIYF
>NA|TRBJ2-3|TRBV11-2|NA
TGTGCCAGCAGCTTAGATCGGGGACTTATCGTTTTT
CASSLDRGLIVF
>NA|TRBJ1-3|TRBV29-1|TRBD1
TGCAGCGCCTCGGACAGGGCTGGAAACACCATATATTTT
CSASDRAGNTIYF
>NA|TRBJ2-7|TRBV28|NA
TGTGCCAGCAGCCCCACCCGAGGGACATCATATTACGAGCAGTACTTC
CASSPTRGTSYYEQYF
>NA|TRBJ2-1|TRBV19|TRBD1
TGTGCCAGTAGTGCCGACAGGGGAGTACGCAATGAGCAGTTCTTC
CASSADRGVRNEQFF
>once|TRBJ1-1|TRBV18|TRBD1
TGTGCCAGCTCAACCTCAGGGGGCAACACTGAAGCTTTCTTT
CASSTSGGNTEAFF
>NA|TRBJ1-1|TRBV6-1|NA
TGTGCCAGCAGTGAAGGCGACAGGCCGAACACTGAAGCTTTCTTT
CASSEGDRPNTEAFF